This T cell receptor beta chain was recovered during a study of PD-L1 blockade in urothelial cancer (dated by TCRdb to about 2017). In the study overall: All patients started therapy around 2014 and received atezolizumab 1,200 mg intravenously every 3 weeks. About nine tenths of the roughly 29 patients were males with bladder-origin urothelial cancer, and about 60% of the 29 reported a prior smoking history. Patients had an ECOG performance status of 0 or 1 and had received between 0 and 3 prior chemotherapy regimens. Blood samples were analyzed at 3 weeks after treatment start (second dose) and at 6 weeks after treatment start. Blood samples yielded a median of about 150,000 T cells and more than 80,000 unique TCRs, with median clonality 0.080. The study was an exploratory multi-omic analysis of somatic, immune and clinical correlates of response to PD-L1 blockade with atezolizumab in urothelial cancer. Pretreatment tumor samples and matched peripheral blood, collected serially before and after atezolizumab treatment, underwent TCR sequencing. Progression-free survival longer than 6 months counted as durable clinical benefit, and TCR features were additionally tested against both progression-free and overall survival. Whole exome sequencing and RNA sequencing of pretreatment tumors were performed alongside TCR sequencing in the same patients. About 10 patients achieved durable clinical benefit and about 19 did not. Around 30 patients had pretreatment blood TCR-seq, about 25 had at least one posttreatment blood collection, and about 25 had tumor TCR-seq. Beyond this particular receptor, the publication reports: Improved progression-free and overall survival was found to be associated with pretreatment peripheral blood TCR clonality below the median. Small sample size (n ≈ 30) and many exploratory analyses mean the results are intended to be hypothesis-generating. Greater expansion of tumor-associated TCR clones in peripheral blood 3 weeks after the start of treatment was observed in patients with durable benefit (n of about 20, p = 0.022).

Worth noting for this clone: Its antigen has not been determined. Per-base quality was not reported, and no clone a single base away is much larger than it.

The sample's time point label, in plain terms: peripheral blood 6 weeks after treatment start. The cohort included 25 to 35 patients with locally advanced or metastatic urothelial carcinoma who were treated at Memorial Sloan Kettering on a trial protocol. Peripheral blood mononuclear cells were collected pretreatment and during treatment, at between 1 and 8 total time points per patient. The Qiagen DNeasy Blood extraction kit was used to purify genomic DNA from total PBMCs and tumor samples. PBMCs were collected pretreatment and during treatment, and were isolated and stored as previously described. Taken from cysteine to phenylalanine, the CDR3 has 17 residues. Only the CDR3 DNA stays, 51 bases, in frame from base 1. CDR1 is given as SGHRS and CDR2 as YFSETQ, both from the germline V gene. The germline ends are 17 bases apart after V is trimmed by 4 bases and J by 0 bases. To estimate absolute template abundance from read counts, synthetic TCR analog templates were spiked into each PCR. TCRbeta CDR3 regions were amplified from genomic DNA with bias-controlled V and J gene primers using the immunoSEQ assay. Sequencing of rearranged TCRbeta segments was performed at approximately 20X coverage. The original methods were these. Clustering was used to correct sequencing errors, and CDR3s were annotated against IMGT so that V, D and J genes could be assigned. Only productive TCRbeta rearrangements were used in downstream analyses, excluding out-of-frame or stop-codon sequences. Clonality was calculated as one minus the Shannon entropy normalized by the log of the number of unique productive sequences. Clones differing between time points or between blood and tumor were identified using Fisher's exact test with Benjamini-Hochberg correction, with an adjusted p below 0.01 applied as the threshold. Here the immuneACCESS table is served through TCRdb, limited to in-frame sequences with V and J called. Missing clones are a known gap in these copies; in checked studies unresolved V genes cover under half, and the rest lacks a known reason. Clone size and the V and J calls come from that table; the DNA yielded D and trimming. The sample table lists roughly 50,000 clones, approximately 80% of them with a count of one. The ten largest clones take up just over 8.5% of the sample.

The source was PBMCs, collected around atezolizumab (anti-PD-L1) treatment. This receptor was taken from a man in his 70s with urothelial cancer. Rearrangement joined TRBV5-1 to TRBJ1-3; tentative D gene TRBD1, with 5 bases matching. The CDR3 protein sequence reads: CASSREMGGNSGNTIYF. The DNA sequence follows: TGCGCCAGCAGCCGCGAGATGGGGGGGAACTCTGGAAACACCATATATTTT.